These T cell receptor beta chains were read from a single sample in a study of T cell repertoires in cytomegalovirus infection. A single record per CDR3 protein comes from TCRdb applying MiXCR to the reads. The table includes some 320,000 distinct CDR3 sequences, more than 9% detected once. The sequenced material came from PBMCs. The receptors originated from a human donor in good health (CMV status not recorded). Some clones in this sample may be carry-over from other donors' samples. The CDR3 runs from the conserved cysteine through the conserved F or W. The order of the fields is J gene, D gene, CDR3 length, clone size, V gene, CDR3 protein, CDR3 DNA. The D gene is left open where the match is weak. Clone size is given for some rows only: seen once, a few or many times, or a class if the clone is expanded.

J gene: TRBJ2-3; D gene: .; CDR3 length: 16; clone size: few; V gene: TRBV6-2/TRBV6-3; CDR3 protein: CASAVMGAQGGDTQYF; CDR3 DNA: TGTGCCAGCGCAGTTATGGGGGCCCAGGGTGGCGATACGCAGTATTTT
J gene: TRBJ1-5; D gene: TRBD1; CDR3 length: 15; clone size: few; V gene: TRBV7-2; CDR3 protein: CASNDLDRGNQPQHF; CDR3 DNA: TGTGCCAGCAACGACCTGGACAGGGGGAATCAGCCCCAGCATTTT
J gene: TRBJ2-7; D gene: TRBD1; CDR3 length: 13; clone size: many; V gene: TRBV2; CDR3 protein: CASSLGRGHEQYF; CDR3 DNA: TGTGCCAGCAGCCTGGGCAGGGGGCACGAGCAGTACTTC
J gene: TRBJ2-7; D gene: TRBD2; CDR3 length: 14; clone size: .; V gene: TRBV11-2; CDR3 protein: CASSSLTGGYEQYF; CDR3 DNA: TGTGCCAGCAGCTCCCTCACGGGAGGCTACGAGCAGTACTTC
J gene: TRBJ1-1; D gene: .; CDR3 length: 13; clone size: .; V gene: TRBV7-9; CDR3 protein: CASKGAVNTEAFF; CDR3 DNA: TGTGCCAGCAAGGGTGCGGTGAACACTGAAGCTTTCTTT
J gene: TRBJ1-2; D gene: .; CDR3 length: 15; clone size: many; V gene: TRBV15; CDR3 protein: CATSRRPRGLDGYTF; CDR3 DNA: TGTGCCACCAGCAGACGCCCCCGTGGTCTGGACGGCTACACCTTC
J gene: TRBJ2-2; D gene: TRBD1; CDR3 length: 15; clone size: few; V gene: TRBV12-5; CDR3 protein: CASGRGQVNTGELFF; CDR3 DNA: TGTGCTAGTGGCCGCGGACAGGTCAACACCGGGGAGCTGTTTTTT
J gene: TRBJ2-1; D gene: TRBD2; CDR3 length: 24; clone size: many; V gene: TRBV7-3; CDR3 protein: CASSLRVGAGGSGRAPSSYNEQFF; CDR3 DNA: TGTGCCAGCAGCTTAAGGGTCGGGGCCGGAGGCAGCGGGAGGGCCCCCAGCTCCTACAATGAGCAGTTCTTC
J gene: TRBJ2-7; D gene: .; CDR3 length: 14; clone size: .; V gene: TRBV7-9; CDR3 protein: CASSSSGLLYEQYF; CDR3 DNA: TGTGCCAGCAGCTCGTCGGGACTTCTCTACGAGCAGTACTTC
J gene: TRBJ2-5; D gene: .; CDR3 length: 15; clone size: many; V gene: TRBV7-6; CDR3 protein: CASSLVLGLAETQYF; CDR3 DNA: TGTGCCAGCAGCTTAGTTTTAGGGCTTGCAGAGACCCAGTACTTC
J gene: TRBJ2-7; D gene: .; CDR3 length: 14; clone size: few; V gene: TRBV19; CDR3 protein: CASSHPAANYEQYF; CDR3 DNA: TGTGCCAGTAGTCACCCGGCAGCTAATTACGAGCAGTACTTC
J gene: TRBJ2-7; D gene: TRBD1; CDR3 length: 15; clone size: few; V gene: TRBV14; CDR3 protein: CASSQTGSSSYEQYF; CDR3 DNA: TGTGCCAGCAGCCAGACAGGGTCGAGCTCCTACGAGCAGTACTTC
J gene: TRBJ2-3; D gene: TRBD1; CDR3 length: 13; clone size: few; V gene: TRBV6-2/TRBV6-3; CDR3 protein: CATGTGHTDTQYF; CDR3 DNA: TGTGCCACTGGGACAGGACACACAGATACGCAGTATTTT
J gene: TRBJ1-5; D gene: .; CDR3 length: 14; clone size: few; V gene: TRBV6-2/TRBV6-3; CDR3 protein: CAAGVPRGNQPQHF; CDR3 DNA: TGTGCCGCGGGGGTCCCACGTGGCAATCAGCCCCAGCATTTT
J gene: TRBJ2-5; D gene: .; CDR3 length: 14; clone size: .; V gene: TRBV12-3/TRBV12-4; CDR3 protein: CASSYAGSGETQYF; CDR3 DNA: TGTGCCAGCAGTTATGCAGGGAGCGGAGAGACCCAGTACTTC
J gene: TRBJ2-1; D gene: .; CDR3 length: 13; clone size: few; V gene: TRBV12-3/TRBV12-4; CDR3 protein: CASRVGPGNEQFF; CDR3 DNA: TGTGCCAGCAGGGTAGGTCCTGGAAATGAGCAGTTCTTC
J gene: TRBJ2-6; D gene: .; CDR3 length: 16; clone size: few; V gene: TRBV7-2; CDR3 protein: CASSYQGHPGANVLTF; CDR3 DNA: TGTGCCAGCAGCTATCAGGGACACCCTGGGGCCAACGTCCTGACTTTC
J gene: TRBJ2-1; D gene: TRBD1; CDR3 length: 16; clone size: many; V gene: TRBV20-1; CDR3 protein: CSARDTGTGAYNEQFF; CDR3 DNA: TGCAGTGCTAGAGATACCGGGACAGGGGCCTACAATGAGCAGTTCTTC
J gene: TRBJ2-1; D gene: TRBD2; CDR3 length: 16; clone size: few; V gene: TRBV10-3; CDR3 protein: CAISESGGTSYNEQFF; CDR3 DNA: TGTGCCATCAGTGAGTCGGGGGGGACCTCCTACAATGAGCAGTTCTTC
J gene: TRBJ2-1; D gene: TRBD2; CDR3 length: 16; clone size: many; V gene: TRBV4-2; CDR3 protein: CASSQERGLAGNEQFF; CDR3 DNA: TGTGCCAGCAGCCAAGAAAGGGGACTAGCGGGGAATGAGCAGTTCTTC
J gene: TRBJ2-5; D gene: .; CDR3 length: 15; clone size: few; V gene: TRBV24-1; CDR3 protein: CATSDFRSSLETQYF; CDR3 DNA: TGTGCCACCAGTGATTTTCGGTCTAGCCTGGAGACCCAGTACTTC
J gene: TRBJ1-5; D gene: .; CDR3 length: 15; clone size: .; V gene: TRBV28; CDR3 protein: CASSFMGPSNQPQHF; CDR3 DNA: TGTGCCAGCAGTTTTATGGGACCGAGCAATCAGCCCCAGCATTTT
J gene: TRBJ1-1; D gene: .; CDR3 length: 13; clone size: .; V gene: TRBV7-9; CDR3 protein: CASSKEGGAEAFF; CDR3 DNA: TGTGCCAGCAGCAAGGAGGGTGGGGCTGAAGCTTTCTTT
J gene: TRBJ2-5; D gene: .; CDR3 length: 16; clone size: few; V gene: TRBV10-3; CDR3 protein: CAISESTGPRGETQYF; CDR3 DNA: TGTGCCATCAGTGAGTCGACAGGACCGAGGGGAGAGACCCAGTACTTC
J gene: TRBJ2-6; D gene: .; CDR3 length: 17; clone size: few; V gene: TRBV27; CDR3 protein: CASSLRDTNSGANVLTF; CDR3 DNA: TGTGCCAGCAGCCTCCGGGACACTAATTCTGGGGCCAACGTCCTGACTTTC
J gene: TRBJ2-7; D gene: TRBD1; CDR3 length: 15; clone size: few; V gene: TRBV19; CDR3 protein: CASSEDRGSSYEQYF; CDR3 DNA: TGTGCCAGTAGCGAGGACAGGGGTAGCTCCTACGAGCAGTACTTC